The 19 T cell receptor beta chains given below trace back to one sample, sequenced in a study of naive and memory T cell subsets. A UMI-containing oligonucleotide was joined by 3' ligation to the TCR cDNA template. Four PCR rounds used nested alpha and beta constant region primers plus the SP2 primer. TCRdb passed the UMI-ligation and nested PCR reads through MiXCR, listing each CDR3 protein once. Of about 25,000 distinct CDR3 sequences in the sample, 5% to 5.5% are singletons; the top ten hold approximately 7.4%. The sample consisted of blood. All receptors derive from an adult in good health.

This clonotype has more than one count but fewer than ten. The chain links TRBV9 to TRBJ1-5, with a possible D match to TRBD1 (5 bases). In germline, CDR1 is SGDLS, CDR2 YYNGEE. The CDR3 has 13 residues. With 8 bases removed from V and 7 bases from J, the gap between germline ends came to 16 bases. The CDR3 DNA sequence: TGTGCCAGTTTCCCGGGGACCAAGCAGCCCCAGCATTTT. Amino acids: CASFPGTKQPQHF.

Regarding this clonotype: This may arise from a read error, as a much more abundant clone is one base away. This chain links TRBV12-3 or TRBV12-4 with TRBJ2-3; unclear D gene. The CDR3 is made up of 13 amino acids. Trimming took off 8 bases at V and 2 bases at J, with 11 bases between the two ends. In DNA form, the CDR3 reads TGTGCCAGCCGTGGGCCTGACACAGATACGCAGTATTTT. Translating it yields CASRGPDTDTQYF.

This clonotype has more than one count but fewer than ten. The J gene is TRBJ2-5, the V gene TRBV3-1, with D perhaps being TRBD1 or TRBD2 (5 bases each). The CDR3 covers 14 residues. Germline values: CDR1 LGHDT, CDR2 YNNKEL (reference sequence). The V end was cut by 1 base, the J end by 5 bases, with 11 bases between. CDR3 bases: TGTGCCAGCAGCCAAGCAGGGAGCCATGAGACCCAGTACTTC. The encoded protein is CASSQAGSHETQYF.

The table lists this clonotype with many counts. The chain recombines TRBV28 with TRBJ2-5; 9 nucleotides align to TRBD2. CDR1 and CDR2 from the germline V gene are MDHEN and SYDVKM. V dropped 1 base and J dropped 1; count of bases not matched to a gene: 4. The length of the CDR3 is 16 residues. The CDR3 sequence is CASSLYSSGTQETQYF. The CDR3 nucleotides are TGTGCCAGCAGTTTATACTCTAGCGGGACCCAAGAGACCCAGTACTTC.

This clonotype was detected ten times or more. The chain links TRBV19 to TRBJ1-5; the D is unclear. V was pared by 7 bases and J by 4 bases, with 17 bases between. CDR3 length: 15 amino acids. From germline, CDR1 is LNHDA and CDR2 SQIVND (reference sequence). The CDR3 spells CASTLGTLINQPQHF. CDR3 in DNA: TGTGCCAGTACCCTGGGCACGCTGATTAATCAGCCCCAGCATTTT.

In this sample, this clonotype turned up many times. This chain joins TRBV29-1 and TRBJ2-1; 13 nucleotides align to TRBD2. The CDR3 sequence is 18 residues long. Per germline, CDR1 SQVTM and CDR2 ANQGSEA. V shed 4 bases and J 8 bases; nucleotides not matched to a gene: 17. In nucleotides, the CDR3 is TGCAGCGTTGGAAGTGGGGGTTCGGGACTAGCGGGAAAGCATGAGCAGTTCTTC. It specifies CSVGSGGSGLAGKHEQFF.

A remark on this clonotype: A much larger clone differs from this one at a single base, so this may be a read error. No conserved phenylalanine or tryptophan ends this CDR3, so it is likely a read error. The genes are TRBV2 and TRBJ2-1; TRBD2 matches at 11 bases. Trimming removed 7 bases from V and 2 bases from J; junction bases left unmatched: 4. The CDR3 has 15 residues. Germline CDR1 SNHLY, CDR2 FYNNEI. The CDR3 nucleotides read TGTGCCAGCATCCAACTAGCGGGAGCCTACAATGAGCAGTTCCTC. Its translation is CASIQLAGAYNEQFL.

There are a few counts of this clonotype. This chain joins TRBV6-2 or TRBV6-3 and TRBJ2-7; 8 bases are a match to TRBD2. The V segment lost 8 bases and the J segment 2 bases; nucleotides outside the gene matches: 11. The length of the CDR3 is 15 residues. Germline lookup yields CDR1 MNHEY and CDR2 SVGEGT. CDR3 in DNA: TGTGCCAGCGCCGGCCCCCAGCGGGGGCCCTACGAGCAGTACTTC. Amino acid sequence: CASAGPQRGPYEQYF.

This clonotype was detected ten times or more. J is TRBJ2-1 and V is TRBV28; D not resolved. This CDR3 is built from 16 residues. Germline V lookup: CDR1 MDHEN, CDR2 SYDVKM. With 6 bases removed from V and 10 bases from J, the gap between germline ends came to 25 bases. The CDR3 reads CASSLNAKWPLQEQFF. The CDR3 DNA reads as TGTGCCAGCAGCCTAAACGCCAAATGGCCCCTACAAGAGCAGTTCTTC. Using reference TRBV28 and TRBJ2-1 for the parts outside the CDR3, the full variable domain is DVKVTQSSRYLVKRTGEKVFLECVQDMDHENMFWYRQDPGLGLRLIYFSYDVKMKEKGDIPEGYSVSREKKERFSLILESASTNQTSMYLCASSLNAKWPLQEQFFGPGTRLTVL.

The chain joins TRBV7-9 to TRBJ1-1, with a tentative D call TRBD1 (6 bases). In germline, CDR1 is SEHNR, CDR2 FQNEAQ (reference sequence). CDR3 size: 17 residues. The V end lost 8 bases, the J end lost 4 bases, and 26 bases lay between the germline ends. The CDR3 DNA is TGTGCCAGCGGTCCGTTGGGGCAGGGGCCAGGGAGCACTGAAGCTTTCTTT. Its protein is CASGPLGQGPGSTEAFF.

This clonotype was observed at least ten times. V is TRBV29-1 and J is TRBJ1-4; D uncertain. V dropped 5 bases and J dropped 4 bases, with 2 bases sitting between them. Germline values: CDR1 SQVTM, CDR2 ANQGSEA. The CDR3 is 10 residues long. The CDR3 spells CSVYNEKLFF. The CDR3, as DNA: TGCAGCGTTTATAATGAAAAACTGTTTTTT.

This clonotype was seen more than once but under ten times. CDR3 sequence: CASSQGGHTISGANVLTF. The CDR3 nucleotides read TGCGCCAGCAGCCAAGGCGGCCACACCATCTCTGGGGCCAACGTCCTGACTTTC. The chain joins TRBV4-3 to TRBJ2-6; D not resolved. Germline CDR1 is LGHNA and CDR2 is YSLEER. The CDR3 contains 18 residues. V gave up 1 base and J gave up 0 bases, with 13 bases separating them.

The chain uses TRBV11-2 and TRBJ2-1; no clear D. Germline CDR1 is SGHAT and CDR2 is FQNNGV. This CDR3 spans 16 amino acids. V shed 1 base and J shed 0 bases, with 10 bases lying between them. The CDR3 reads CASSLVVEYSYNEQFF. CDR3 sequence (DNA): TGTGCCAGCAGCTTAGTCGTAGAGTACTCCTACAATGAGCAGTTCTTC.

There are a few counts of this clonotype. The rearrangement links TRBV12-3 or TRBV12-4 to TRBJ1-2, with 7 nucleotides matching TRBD1. The CDR3 loop spans 13 amino acids. V shed 6 bases and J 9 bases; nucleotides not matched to a gene: 10. The CDR3 sequence is CASRAQGGGSYTF. The CDR3 bases are TGTGCCAGCAGGGCCCAAGGGGGCGGCAGCTACACCTTC.

This clonotype was detected many times. V gene TRBV20-1 combines with J gene TRBJ2-7; D remains unclear. V lost 4 bases and J 2 bases, leaving 15 bases between the germline ends. The CDR3 consists of 14 residues. Germline V gene lookup returns CDR1 DFQATT and CDR2 SNEGSKA (reference sequence). CDR3 protein: CSATDPQTTYEQYF. For the CDR3, the DNA is TGCAGTGCTACAGACCCTCAGACAACCTACGAGCAGTACTTC.

This clonotype was seen many times. The chain uses TRBV6-2 or TRBV6-3 and TRBJ1-2; D uncertain. The V end was cut by 7 bases, the J end by 3 bases, with 15 bases between. Germline-derived CDR1 and CDR2 are MNHEY and SVGEGT. The CDR3 extends over 14 amino acids. The CDR3 loop reads CASTLTANYYGYTF. In DNA form, the CDR3 reads TGTGCCAGCACCCTCACCGCCAACTACTATGGCTACACCTTC.

This clonotype was observed at least ten times. V usage is TRBV6-6 and J usage is TRBJ1-5; 8 positions agree with TRBD1. Germline values: CDR1 MNHNY, CDR2 SVGAGI (reference sequence). V was clipped by 8 bases and J by 4 bases; unmatched bases: 4. The CDR3 totals 13 residues. The CDR3 coding sequence is TGTGCCAGCCGATGGACAGGGAATCAGCCCCAGCATTTT. Protein product: CASRWTGNQPQHF.

The J gene is TRBJ1-1, the V gene TRBV6-5; D unclear. CDR1 MNHEY and CDR2 SVGAGI come from the germline V gene. The CDR3 extends over 14 amino acids. Trimming stripped 0 bases from V and 8 bases from J, with 13 bases between. In DNA form, the CDR3 reads TGTGCCAGCAGTTACTCGTCGTGGACCCGCGAAGCTTTCTTT. This sequence encodes CASSYSSWTREAFF.

This clonotype was recorded many times. The chain has TRBV11-3 and TRBJ2-1; 8 bases are shared with TRBD2. CDR1 is SGHNT, CDR2 YENEEA, per germline. Trimming cost V 4 bases and J 6 bases; bases outside gene matches: 8. The CDR3 covers 15 residues. The CDR3 DNA is TGTGCCAGCAGCTCCGCAGCGGGAGCGAGCAATGAGCAGTTCTTC. It yields the protein CASSSAAGASNEQFF.